The present T cell receptor beta chain was sequenced within a study of T cell repertoires in urothelial bladder cancer. The wider study: Of 12 resected lesions, a few were cT2 or greater. Study findings and constraints: Urothelial carcinoma specimens: median around 6,000 T cells versus roughly 27,000 in benign. One T-cell clone reached up to about 15% of carcinoma infiltrating lymphocytes. Median infiltrating lymphocyte percentage was approximately 2% in carcinoma specimens.

Data came from immunoSEQ multiplex PCR; TCRdb stores just in-frame clones and leaves some out. The repertoire holds approximately 9,000 clones, with less than 75% as singletons. CDR1 and CDR2 from the germline V gene are SGDLS and YYNGEE. The CDR3 covers 15 residues. Between the trimmed V and J ends, which lost 0 bases and 0 bases, there was a span of 7 bases. In the case of this clone: Its antigen is undetermined.

This TCR was sampled from a human donor with urothelial carcinoma. The sample consisted of tumor-infiltrating cells from bladder cancer. The rearrangement uses TRBV9 and TRBJ2-1; D may correspond to TRBD1 or TRBD2 (5 bases each). The CDR3 nucleotides are TGTGCCAGCAGCGTAGAAGGGACCTCCTACAATGAGCAGTTCTTC. Encoded protein: CASSVEGTSYNEQFF.